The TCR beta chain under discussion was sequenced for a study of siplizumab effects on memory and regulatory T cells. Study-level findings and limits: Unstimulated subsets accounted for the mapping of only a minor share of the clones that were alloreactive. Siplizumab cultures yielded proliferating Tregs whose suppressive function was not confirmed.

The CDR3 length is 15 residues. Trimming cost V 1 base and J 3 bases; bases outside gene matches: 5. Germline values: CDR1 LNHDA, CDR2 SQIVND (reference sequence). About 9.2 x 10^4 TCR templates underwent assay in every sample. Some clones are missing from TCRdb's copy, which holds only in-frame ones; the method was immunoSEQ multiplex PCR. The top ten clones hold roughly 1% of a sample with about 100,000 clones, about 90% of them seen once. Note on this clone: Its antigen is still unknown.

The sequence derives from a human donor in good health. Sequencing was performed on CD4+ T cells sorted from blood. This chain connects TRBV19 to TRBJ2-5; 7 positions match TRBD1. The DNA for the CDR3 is TGTGCCAGTAGTATAGGTGAGACAGGGAAAGAGACCCAGTACTTC. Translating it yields CASSIGETGKETQYF.